This T cell receptor (beta chain) is from a study of vaccination and CD4 T cells after COVID-19. Sequenced with the Oncomine TCR Beta short-read assay was DNA taken from cultured CD4+ T cells. TCRdb re-called the PCR reads with MiXCR, one entry per CDR3 protein. The sample consists of thousands of distinct CDR3 sequences, 80% of them appearing once. In regard to this clonotype: Its specificity is not known.

The CDR3 consists of 16 residues. CDR1 SGHTA and CDR2 FQGNSA come from the germline V gene. V lost 3 bases, J lost 7 bases, and 6 bases stayed unmatched. Treatment given: roughly 10-day PBMC culture with coronavirus spike peptide pools or control peptides (ViraFEST assay). The sequenced sample consisted of CD4+ T cells from blood, cultured in vitro. The sequence was obtained from a human donor who had recovered from COVID-19. V is TRBV7-2 and J is TRBJ1-6; 10 positions agree with TRBD1. CDR3 DNA sequence: TGTGCCAGCAGCTTTAGCGGGGGACAGGGGAATTCACCCCTCCACTTT. It is translated as CASSFSGGQGNSPLHF.